What follows are 19 T cell receptor beta chains derived from one specimen sequenced in a study of blood T cell repertoires in COVID-19. Using immunoSEQ multiplex PCR, the repertoire was profiled, and TCRdb retains in-frame clones only, with some absent. The sample lists about 300,000 clones, 70% to 90% occurring once. Sample: PBMCs or T cells enriched from blood (not recorded which). These TCRs come from a man aged 25-40 years who had recovered from COVID-19.

The gene calls are TRBV19 and TRBJ1-2; D uncertain. Per the germline V gene, CDR1 is LNHDA and CDR2 is SQIVND (reference sequence). The CDR3 totals 13 residues. V was trimmed by 7 bases and J by 7 bases, leaving 16 bases between them. CDR3: CASNPGRGFGYTF. The CDR3 nucleotides are TGTGCCAGTAATCCTGGACGGGGTTTTGGCTACACCTTC.

The V and J genes are TRBV7-2 and TRBJ2-7, with 11 bases matching TRBD1. Trimming removed 5 bases from V and 2 bases from J; junction bases left unmatched: 5. The CDR3 loop spans 15 amino acids. CDR1 and CDR2 (germline): SGHTA, FQGNSA. CDR3 loop: CASSLGTGGPYEQYF. CDR3 nucleotides: TGTGCCAGCAGCCTCGGGACAGGGGGGCCCTACGAGCAGTACTTC.

The genes are TRBV10-3 and TRBJ2-5; D perhaps matches TRBD2 (5 bases). This CDR3 is 16 amino acids long. The germline V gene has CDR1 ENHRY and CDR2 SYGVKD. V gave up 3 bases and J gave up 3 bases, with 17 bases separating them. DNA of the CDR3: TGTGCCATCAGTGAATTTGCGCCGGACGGGGAAGAGACCCAGTACTTC. Translating gives CAISEFAPDGEETQYF.

V and J are TRBV6-5 and TRBJ1-2, with TRBD1 as a possible D gene (6 bases). The germline V gene encodes CDR1 MNHEY and CDR2 SVGAGI. CDR3 length: 15 residues. V lost 1 base and J 4 bases, leaving 13 bases between the germline ends. The CDR3 DNA follows: TGTGCCAGCAGTTACTGGCAGGGGATGGCCTATGGCTACACCTTC. This codes for CASSYWQGMAYGYTF.

The chain is built from TRBV30 and TRBJ2-6; no definite D call. CDR3 length: 15 amino acids. CDR1 and CDR2 (germline): GTSNPN, SVGIG (reference sequence). The V end lost 3 bases, the J end lost 0 bases, and 9 bases lay between the germline ends. CDR3 coding DNA: TGTGCCTGGAGCACGACACCCTCTGGGGCCAACGTCCTGACTTTC. Its protein is CAWSTTPSGANVLTF.

CDR3 residues: CASETGPSYEQYF. CDR3 DNA: TGTGCCAGCGAGACAGGGCCCTCCTACGAGCAGTACTTC. V gene TRBV2 combines with J gene TRBJ2-7, with 7 bases lining up with TRBD1. CDR3 length: 13 amino acids. V trimming: 8 bases; J trimming: 0 bases; junction bases outside the gene matches: 4. Germline loops: CDR1 SNHLY, CDR2 FYNNEI.

The rearrangement uses TRBV14 and TRBJ1-2, with no clear D. Germline CDR1 SGHDN, CDR2 FVKESK. The CDR3 consists of 16 residues. Deletions cut 0 bases from V and 3 bases from J, with 14 bases between. The CDR3 here is CASSQDPFTDYYGYTF. CDR3 in DNA: TGTGCCAGCAGCCAAGATCCATTTACTGACTACTATGGCTACACCTTC. Full variable domain (remainder filled in from reference TRBV14 and TRBJ1-2): EAGVTQFPSHSVIEKGQTVTLRCDPISGHDNLYWYRRVMGKEIKFLLHFVKESKQDESGMPNNRFLAERTGGTYSTLKVQPAELEDSGVYFCASSQDPFTDYYGYTFGSGTRLTVV.

The chain employs TRBV29-1 and TRBJ2-5; D gene uncertain. Per germline, CDR1 SQVTM and CDR2 ANQGSEA. V lost 4 bases and J lost 5, with 8 bases in between. The CDR3 covers 11 residues. As DNA, the CDR3 is TGCAGCGTTGTTTATTCCGAGACCCAGTACTTC. Translating gives CSVVYSETQYF.

CDR3 residues: CASSDSRGGVYGYTF. The DNA for the CDR3 is TGTGCCAGCAGTGACTCGAGAGGGGGCGTCTATGGCTACACCTTC. This chain uses TRBV6-4 with TRBJ1-2, with 7 bases lining up with TRBD1. The CDR3 has 15 residues. V lost 0 bases to trimming and J lost 4 bases; unmatched junction nucleotides: 5. CDR1 and CDR2 from the germline V gene are MRHNA and SNTAGT.

This chain connects TRBV6-5 to TRBJ2-7; D might be TRBD1 (5 bases). From germline, CDR1 is MNHEY and CDR2 SVGAGI. The CDR3 consists of 13 residues. V was trimmed by 7 bases and J by 5 bases, leaving 15 bases between them. The CDR3 DNA reads TGTGCCAGCAAGGGGCCGGGTTCCAACGAGCAGTACTTC. This gives the protein CASKGPGSNEQYF.

This clone was seen just once. V usage is TRBV6-4 and J usage is TRBJ2-7, with 7 nucleotides matching TRBD2. The CDR3 totals 16 residues. Germline V gene data show CDR1 as MRHNA and CDR2 as SNTAGT. V trimming: 3 bases; J trimming: 3 bases; junction bases outside the gene matches: 11. CDR3 bases: TGTGCCAGCAGTGAGCACAGCGGGGCGGTAATCTACGAGCAGTACTTC. The encoded protein is CASSEHSGAVIYEQYF.

The chain is built from TRBV7-9 and TRBJ1-6; D remains ambiguous. V lost 3 bases and J lost 0, with 12 bases in between. Germline values: CDR1 SEHNR, CDR2 FQNEAQ (reference sequence). There are 17 residues in the CDR3. The DNA for the CDR3 is TGTGCCAGCAGCTTGTACCCACCGAGCTCCTATAATTCACCCCTCCACTTT. Its protein product is CASSLYPPSSYNSPLHF.

The chain employs TRBV4-1 and TRBJ2-1, with 7 bases aligning to TRBD2. In germline, CDR1 is MGHRA, CDR2 YSYEKL. The CDR3 loop spans 16 amino acids. Trimming took 8 bases from V and 8 from J; bases not matched to a gene: 18. CDR3 region: CASGVNAAGVYYEQFF. The CDR3 nucleotides are TGCGCCAGCGGGGTCAACGCGGCGGGAGTGTACTATGAGCAGTTCTTC.

This chain links TRBV5-6 with TRBJ2-7; no firm D call. Germline V gives CDR1 SGHDT, CDR2 YYEEEE. Trimming pared 0 bases from V and 2 bases from J, leaving 9 bases between. CDR3 length equals 14 residues. As DNA, the CDR3 is TGTGCCAGCAGCTTGGGAACCGGAGCCTACGAGCAGTACTTC. It translates to CASSLGTGAYEQYF.

The chain uses TRBV13 and TRBJ2-7; 14 nucleotides line up with TRBD2. CDR1 and CDR2 from the germline V gene are PRHDT and FYEKMQ (reference sequence). J gave up 1 base and V 4 bases, and 3 bases lay outside the gene matches. The CDR3 sequence is 16 residues long. The DNA for the CDR3 is TGTGCCAGCAGCTCCGGGACTAGCGGGAGTTCCTACGAGCAGTACTTC. Its translation is CASSSGTSGSSYEQYF. Full variable domain (missing parts from reference TRBV13 and TRBJ2-7): AAGVIQSPRHLIKEKRETATLKCYPIPRHDTVYWYQQGPGQDPQFLISFYEKMQSDKGSIPDRFSAQQFSDYHSELNMSSLELGDSALYFCASSSGTSGSSYEQYFGPGTRLTVT.

This chain connects TRBV4-1 to TRBJ1-2, with 8 bases identical to TRBD1. Losses at the gene ends were 5 bases for V and 4 bases for J; bases not matched to a gene: 12. The CDR3 loop spans 16 amino acids. From germline, CDR1 is MGHRA and CDR2 YSYEKL. CDR3: CASSARPQGAIYGYTF. The DNA for the CDR3 is TGCGCCAGCAGCGCGAGGCCCCAGGGGGCGATCTATGGCTACACCTTC.

The chain is built from TRBV19 and TRBJ1-4; 7 bases fit TRBD1. In germline, CDR1 is LNHDA, CDR2 SQIVND (reference sequence). The ends lost 5 bases at V and 4 bases at J; junction bases unmatched: 7. The CDR3 extends over 15 amino acids. CDR3 sequence reads: CASSVATGYNEKLFF. The CDR3 nucleotides read TGTGCCAGTAGTGTTGCGACAGGGTATAATGAAAAACTGTTTTTT.

This chain uses TRBV10-2 with TRBJ2-2; maybe TRBD1 (6 bases). From germline, CDR1 is WSHSY and CDR2 SAAADI. V was pared by 5 bases and J by 6 bases, with 13 bases between. CDR3 size: 14 residues. Here the CDR3 reads CASSMDSAAGELFF. Here the CDR3 DNA reads TGCGCCAGCAGTATGGACAGTGCGGCCGGGGAGCTGTTTTTT.

This chain joins TRBV2 and TRBJ2-7; D is possibly TRBD1 (6 bases). The CDR3 has 16 amino acids. Germline V gives CDR1 SNHLY, CDR2 FYNNEI. The V end was cut by 2 bases, the J end by 2 bases, with 16 bases between. As DNA, the CDR3 is TGTGCCAGCAGTGAAAGGCCACAGGGCCCGACCTACGAGCAGTACTTC. It translates to CASSERPQGPTYEQYF.